These 4 T cell receptor beta chains originate from one sample sequenced in a study of blood T cell repertoires in COVID-19. Produced via immunoSEQ multiplex PCR; TCRdb's table is partial and in-frame only. The sample records 200,000 to 250,000 clones, around 90% being singletons. The sequenced sample was PBMCs or T cells enriched from blood (not recorded which). All receptors come from a man between 25 and 39 years old who had been exposed to COVID-19.

The chain links TRBV19 to TRBJ1-5; 8 positions agree with TRBD1. Germline CDR1 is LNHDA and CDR2 is SQIVND (reference sequence). The V segment lost 4 bases and the J segment 4 bases; nucleotides outside the gene matches: 3. The CDR3 has 14 residues. The CDR3 here is CASSNRQGNQPQHF. CDR3 DNA: TGTGCCAGTAGTAACAGACAGGGGAATCAGCCCCAGCATTTT.

The chain joins TRBV25-1 to TRBJ2-2; 7 positions agree with TRBD1. The CDR3 length is 14 residues. Germline CDR1 reads MGHDK; CDR2 reads SYGVNS. The V and J ends lost 5 bases and 4 bases, in that order; junction bases with no gene match: 4. CDR3 bases: TGTGCCAGCAGTAGACAGGGAAGCACCGGGGAGCTGTTTTTT. Translating it yields CASSRQGSTGELFF.

The gene calls are TRBV18 and TRBJ1-4; 7 positions agree with TRBD1. Germline V gene lookup returns CDR1 KGHSH and CDR2 LQKENI. J lost 7 bases, V lost 2 bases, and 1 base had no gene match. The CDR3 has 13 residues. This CDR3 is CASSPSGGEKLFF. CDR3 DNA: TGTGCCAGCTCACCATCAGGGGGTGAAAAACTGTTTTTT.

The gene calls are TRBV27 and TRBJ1-2, with a tentative D call TRBD1 (5 bases). Looked up from germline, CDR1 is MNHEY and CDR2 is SMNVEV (reference sequence). The CDR3 totals 14 residues. The germline V and J ends were trimmed by 1 base and 5 bases, with 11 bases remaining between them. For the CDR3, the DNA is TGTGCCAGCAGTTTATACTCCACAGGATATGGCTACACCTTC. As protein: CASSLYSTGYGYTF.